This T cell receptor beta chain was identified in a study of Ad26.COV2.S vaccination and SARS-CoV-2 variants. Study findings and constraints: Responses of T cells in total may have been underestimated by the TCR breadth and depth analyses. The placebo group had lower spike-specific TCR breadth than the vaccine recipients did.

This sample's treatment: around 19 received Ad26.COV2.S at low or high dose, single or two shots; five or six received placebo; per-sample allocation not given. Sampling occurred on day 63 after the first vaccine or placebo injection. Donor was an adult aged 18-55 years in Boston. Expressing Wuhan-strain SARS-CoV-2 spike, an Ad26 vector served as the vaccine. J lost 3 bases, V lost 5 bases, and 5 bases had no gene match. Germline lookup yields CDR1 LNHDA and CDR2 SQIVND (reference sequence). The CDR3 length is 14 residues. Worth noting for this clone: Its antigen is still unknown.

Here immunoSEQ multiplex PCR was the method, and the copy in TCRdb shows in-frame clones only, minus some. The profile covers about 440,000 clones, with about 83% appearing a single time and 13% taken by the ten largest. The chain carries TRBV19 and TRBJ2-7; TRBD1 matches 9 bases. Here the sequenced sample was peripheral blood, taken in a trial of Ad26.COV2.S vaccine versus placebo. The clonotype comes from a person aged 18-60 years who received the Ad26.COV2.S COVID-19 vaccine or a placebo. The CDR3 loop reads CASSPPGQGYEQYF. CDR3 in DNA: TGTGCCAGTAGTCCGCCGGGACAGGGCTACGAGCAGTACTTC.